Presented here are 8 T cell receptor beta chains from one specimen sequenced in a study of cytomegalovirus exposure and HLA in healthy donors. Use of 60 Vbeta and 13 Jbeta primers characterized the PCR. Produced via immunoSEQ multiplex PCR; TCRdb's table is partial and in-frame only. The profile covers around 200,000 clones, with 70% to 80% appearing a single time and around 1.9% taken by the ten largest. Sequenced input: PBMCs. These receptors all stem from a man aged 30 to 39 in good health and CMV-seronegative.

This chain connects TRBV11-2 to TRBJ2-7, with TRBD2 identical over 9 bases. V was pared by 6 bases and J by 0 bases, with 6 bases of the junction left unmatched. This CDR3 is 15 amino acids long. In germline, CDR1 is SGHAT, CDR2 FQNNGV. The CDR3 DNA is TGTGCCAGCAGGCCGGGCGGGAGGGACTCCTACGAGCAGTACTTC. This sequence encodes CASRPGGRDSYEQYF. The full variable domain, its missing parts supplied by reference TRBV11-2 and TRBJ2-7, is EAGVAQSPRYKIIEKRQSVAFWCNPISGHATLYWYQQILGQGPKLLIQFQNNGVVDDSQLPKDRFSAERLKGVDSTLKIQPAKLEDSAVYLCASRPGGRDSYEQYFGPGTRLTVT.

This sequence joins TRBV25-1 and TRBJ2-3; 10 nucleotides align to TRBD1. The germline V gene encodes CDR1 MGHDK and CDR2 SYGVNS. The CDR3 spans 13 residues. The V gene end was trimmed by 4 bases and the J gene end by 8 bases; junction bases not matched to a gene: 3. The CDR3 loop reads CASSADRGPTQYF. The DNA for the CDR3 is TGTGCCAGCAGTGCCGACAGGGGGCCTACGCAGTATTTT.

The chain joins TRBV27 to TRBJ2-2; D perhaps matches TRBD1 (6 bases). This CDR3 is 14 amino acids long. Germline values: CDR1 MNHEY, CDR2 SMNVEV (reference sequence). The V end was cut by 1 base, the J end by 5 bases, with 8 bases between. CDR3 in DNA: TGTGCCAGCAGTTTATTCACAGGGACCGGGGAGCTGTTTTTT. Residues: CASSLFTGTGELFF.

This clone appeared a single time. The rearrangement joins TRBV4-1 to TRBJ2-5; TRBD2 agrees at 10 bases. The CDR3 is made up of 16 amino acids. Unmatched junction bases numbered 6, after V lost 1 base and J lost 4 bases. CDR1 and CDR2 (germline): MGHRA, YSYEKL. CDR3 nucleotides: TGCGCCAGCAGCCAAGTTCCTAGCGGGAGAGGAGAGACCCAGTACTTC. Translated: CASSQVPSGRGETQYF.

This clone turned up a few times. The CDR3 loop reads CASSFGQPGTEAFF. The CDR3 bases are TGTGCCAGCAGTTTTGGACAGCCAGGCACTGAAGCTTTCTTT. V usage is TRBV28 and J usage is TRBJ1-1; D is perhaps TRBD1 (6 bases). V dropped 3 bases and J dropped 4 bases, with 12 bases sitting between them. Per the germline V gene, CDR1 is MDHEN and CDR2 is SYDVKM. CDR3 length equals 14 residues.

The rearrangement uses TRBV5-6 and TRBJ2-7, with TRBD2 matching 11 bases. Germline V gives CDR1 SGHDT, CDR2 YYEEEE. After removal of 4 bases from V and 1 base from J, the junction contained 13 bases not matched to a gene. The CDR3 runs to 18 residues. CDR3 nucleotide sequence: TGTGCCAGCAGCCCTAGAATACTAGCGGGAGTAGGTTCCTACGAGCAGTACTTC. Translated, it gives CASSPRILAGVGSYEQYF. The complete variable domain, with remaining parts taken from reference TRBV5-6 and TRBJ2-7, reads DAGVTQSPTHLIKTRGQQVTLRCSPKSGHDTVSWYQQALGQGPQFIFQYYEEEERQRGNFPDRFSGHQFPNYSSELNVNALLLGDSALYLCASSPRILAGVGSYEQYFGPGTRLTVT.

The chain has TRBV5-8 and TRBJ1-1, with a tentative D call TRBD1 (6 bases). The CDR3 extends over 16 amino acids. The germline gives CDR1 SGHTS, CDR2 YDEGEE. V lost 6 bases, J lost 1 base, and 19 bases lay in between. The CDR3 DNA follows: TGTGCCAGCACCGTCCAAGCGAGGGGGTGGAACACTGAAGCTTTCTTT. Its protein is CASTVQARGWNTEAFF.

The chain is built from TRBV27 and TRBJ2-1; 10 nucleotides match TRBD2. The V and J ends lost 0 bases and 7 bases, in that order; junction bases with no gene match: 12. The CDR3 runs 18 residues. Germline CDR1 reads MNHEY; CDR2 reads SMNVEV (reference sequence). CDR3 sequence: CASSLSHLAGVLRNEQFF. Written as DNA, the CDR3 is TGTGCCAGCAGTTTATCCCATCTAGCGGGAGTGTTAAGGAATGAGCAGTTCTTC.